The TCR beta chain described here comes from a study of CD8 T cells in Susac syndrome. Study in general: When their blood was taken, patients with Susac syndrome were therapy-naive, taking corticosteroids, or taking intravenous immunoglobulin alone.

With random hexamers, roughly 0.45 to 1 ug RNA was reverse transcribed. A single record per CDR3 protein comes from TCRdb applying MiXCR to the immunoSEQ multiplex PCR reads. The repertoire includes about 80,000 distinct CDR3 sequences, approximately 96% of them detected once, and approximately 0.42% sits in the top ten. This sequence was found in a human donor with Susac syndrome. Sequencing was done on a sample of CD8+ T cells from PBMCs.

The CDR3 is CSAIGTGNSGNTIYF. The CDR3 bases are TGCAGCGCCATCGGGACAGGGAACTCTGGAAACACCATATATTTT. The genes are TRBV29-1 and TRBJ1-3; 9 bases map to TRBD1. Germline CDR1 is SQVTM and CDR2 is ANQGSEA. The CDR3 spans 15 residues. The V segment lost 7 bases and the J segment 0 bases; nucleotides outside the gene matches: 7.